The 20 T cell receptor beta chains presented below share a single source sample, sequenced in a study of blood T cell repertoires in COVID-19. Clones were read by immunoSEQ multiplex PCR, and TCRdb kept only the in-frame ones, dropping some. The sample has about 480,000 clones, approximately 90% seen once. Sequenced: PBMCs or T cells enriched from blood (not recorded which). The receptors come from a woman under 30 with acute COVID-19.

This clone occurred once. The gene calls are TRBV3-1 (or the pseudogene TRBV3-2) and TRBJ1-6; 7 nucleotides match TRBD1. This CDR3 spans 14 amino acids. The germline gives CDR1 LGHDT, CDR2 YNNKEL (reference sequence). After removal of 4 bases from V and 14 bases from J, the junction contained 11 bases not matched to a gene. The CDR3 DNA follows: TGTGCCAGCAGCCCCTCCTCGACAGGGCATACCCTCCACTTT. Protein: CASSPSSTGHTLHF.

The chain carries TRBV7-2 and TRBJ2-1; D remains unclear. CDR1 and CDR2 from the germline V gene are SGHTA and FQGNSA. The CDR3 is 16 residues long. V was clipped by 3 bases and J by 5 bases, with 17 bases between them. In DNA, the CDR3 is TGTGCCAGCAGCTTTAGGCAAAACCAGAGGCACAATGAGCAGTTCTTC. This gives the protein CASSFRQNQRHNEQFF.

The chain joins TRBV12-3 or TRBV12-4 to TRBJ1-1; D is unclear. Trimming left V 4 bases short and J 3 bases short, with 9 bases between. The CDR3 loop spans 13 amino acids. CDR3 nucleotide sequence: TGTGCCAGCAGTTCAACAGTCTACACTGAAGCTTTCTTT. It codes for CASSSTVYTEAFF.

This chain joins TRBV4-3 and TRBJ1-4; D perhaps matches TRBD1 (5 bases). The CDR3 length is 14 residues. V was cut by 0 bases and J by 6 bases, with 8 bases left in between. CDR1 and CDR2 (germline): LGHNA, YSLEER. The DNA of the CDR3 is TGCGCCAGCAGCCAAGACGGGGGGGATGAAAAACTGTTTTTT. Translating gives CASSQDGGDEKLFF.

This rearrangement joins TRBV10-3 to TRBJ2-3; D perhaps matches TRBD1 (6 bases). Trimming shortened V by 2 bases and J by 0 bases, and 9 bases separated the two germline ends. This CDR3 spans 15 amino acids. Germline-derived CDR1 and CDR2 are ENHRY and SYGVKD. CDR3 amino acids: CAISEPTGSTDTQYF. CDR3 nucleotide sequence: TGTGCCATCAGTGAGCCAACAGGGAGCACAGATACGCAGTATTTT.

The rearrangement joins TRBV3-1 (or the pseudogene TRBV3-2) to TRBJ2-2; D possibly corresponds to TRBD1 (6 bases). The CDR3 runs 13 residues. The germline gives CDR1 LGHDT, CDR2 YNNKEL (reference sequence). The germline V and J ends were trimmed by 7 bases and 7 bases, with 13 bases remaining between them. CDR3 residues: CASIGGSGGELFF. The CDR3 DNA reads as TGTGCCAGCATAGGGGGATCGGGCGGGGAGCTGTTTTTT.

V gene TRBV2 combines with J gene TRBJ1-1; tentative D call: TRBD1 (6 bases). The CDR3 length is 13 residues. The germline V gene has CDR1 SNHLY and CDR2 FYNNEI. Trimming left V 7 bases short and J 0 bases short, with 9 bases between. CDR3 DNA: TGTGCCAGCACGAGGGGGATGAACACTGAAGCTTTCTTT. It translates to CASTRGMNTEAFF.

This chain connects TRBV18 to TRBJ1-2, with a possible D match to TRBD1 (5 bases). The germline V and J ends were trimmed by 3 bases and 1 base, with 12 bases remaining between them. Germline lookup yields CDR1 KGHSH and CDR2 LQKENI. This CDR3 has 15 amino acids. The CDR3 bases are TGTGCCAGCTCACCGACAGATAGATTTAACTATGGCTACACCTTC. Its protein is CASSPTDRFNYGYTF.

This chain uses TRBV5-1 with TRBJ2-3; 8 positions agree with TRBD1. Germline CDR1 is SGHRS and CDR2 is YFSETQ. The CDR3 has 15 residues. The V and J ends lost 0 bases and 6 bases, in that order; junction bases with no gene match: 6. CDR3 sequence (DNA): TGCGCCAGCAGCTTGGTCGACAGGGGAACGGATACGCAGTATTTT. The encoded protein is CASSLVDRGTDTQYF.

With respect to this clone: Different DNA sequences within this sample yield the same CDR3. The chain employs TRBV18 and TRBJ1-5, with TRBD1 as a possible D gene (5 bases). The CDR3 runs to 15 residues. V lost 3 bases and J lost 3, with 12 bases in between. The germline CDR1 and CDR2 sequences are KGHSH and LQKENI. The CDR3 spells CASSPAAGSNQPQHF. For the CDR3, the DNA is TGTGCCAGCTCACCCGCCGCAGGGTCCAATCAGCCCCAGCATTTT.

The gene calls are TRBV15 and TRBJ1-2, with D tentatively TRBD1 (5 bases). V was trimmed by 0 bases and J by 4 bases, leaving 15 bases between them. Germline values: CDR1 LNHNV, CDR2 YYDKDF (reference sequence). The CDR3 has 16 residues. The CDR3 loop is CATSRDGKGIGYGYTF. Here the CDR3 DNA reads TGTGCCACCAGCAGAGATGGTAAGGGGATCGGCTATGGCTACACCTTC.

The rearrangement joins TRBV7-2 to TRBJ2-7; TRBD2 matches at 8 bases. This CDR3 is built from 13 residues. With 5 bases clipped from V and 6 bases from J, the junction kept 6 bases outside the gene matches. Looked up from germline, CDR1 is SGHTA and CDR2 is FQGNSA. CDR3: CASSNSGTSEQYF. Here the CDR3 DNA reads TGTGCCAGCAGCAATAGCGGGACGTCCGAGCAGTACTTC.

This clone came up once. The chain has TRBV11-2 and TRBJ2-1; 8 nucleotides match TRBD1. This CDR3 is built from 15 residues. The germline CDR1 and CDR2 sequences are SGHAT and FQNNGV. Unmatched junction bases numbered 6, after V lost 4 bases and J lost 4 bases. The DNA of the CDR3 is TGTGCCAGCAGCTCGACAGGGGCACTTTACAATGAGCAGTTCTTC. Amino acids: CASSSTGALYNEQFF.

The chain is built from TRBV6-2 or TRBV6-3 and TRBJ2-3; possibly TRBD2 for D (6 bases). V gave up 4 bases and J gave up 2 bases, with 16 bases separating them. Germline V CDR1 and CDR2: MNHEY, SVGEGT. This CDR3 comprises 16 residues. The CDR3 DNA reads TGTGCCAGCAGTTCCCGTGGTAGCGGATTCACAGATACGCAGTATTTT. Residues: CASSSRGSGFTDTQYF.

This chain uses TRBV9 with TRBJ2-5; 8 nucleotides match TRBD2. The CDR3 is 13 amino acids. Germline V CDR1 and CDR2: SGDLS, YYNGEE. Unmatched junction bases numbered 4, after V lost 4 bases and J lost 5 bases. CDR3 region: CASSFGGAETQYF. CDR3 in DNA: TGTGCCAGCAGCTTCGGGGGGGCGGAGACCCAGTACTTC.

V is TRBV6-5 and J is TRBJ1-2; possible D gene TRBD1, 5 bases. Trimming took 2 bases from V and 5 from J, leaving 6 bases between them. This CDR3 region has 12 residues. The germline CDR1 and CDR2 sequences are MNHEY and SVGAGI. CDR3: CASSYPGYGYTF. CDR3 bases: TGTGCCAGCAGTTACCCAGGGTATGGCTACACCTTC.

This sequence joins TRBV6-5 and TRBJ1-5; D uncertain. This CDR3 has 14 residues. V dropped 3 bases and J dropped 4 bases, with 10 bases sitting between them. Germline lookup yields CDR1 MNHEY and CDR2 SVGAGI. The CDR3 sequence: CASSYLGYNQPQHF. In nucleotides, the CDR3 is TGTGCCAGCAGTTATCTCGGGTATAATCAGCCCCAGCATTTT.

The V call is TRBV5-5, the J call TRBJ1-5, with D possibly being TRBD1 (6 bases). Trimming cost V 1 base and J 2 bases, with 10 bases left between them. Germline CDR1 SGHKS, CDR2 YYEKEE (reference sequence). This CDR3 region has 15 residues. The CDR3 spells CASSLLQGGNQPQHF. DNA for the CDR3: TGTGCCAGCAGCTTGCTACAGGGTGGCAATCAGCCCCAGCATTTT.

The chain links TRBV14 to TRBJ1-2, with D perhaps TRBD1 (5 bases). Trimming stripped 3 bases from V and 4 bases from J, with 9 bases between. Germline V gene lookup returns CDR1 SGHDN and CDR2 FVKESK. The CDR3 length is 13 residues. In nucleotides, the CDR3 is TGTGCCAGCAGCCAGGGGACTGGCTATGGCTACACCTTC. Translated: CASSQGTGYGYTF.

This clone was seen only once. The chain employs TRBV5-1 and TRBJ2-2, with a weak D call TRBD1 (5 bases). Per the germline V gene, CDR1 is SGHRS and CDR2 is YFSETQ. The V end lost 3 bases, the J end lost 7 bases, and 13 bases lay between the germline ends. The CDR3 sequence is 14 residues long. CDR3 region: CASSWQGTDGELFF. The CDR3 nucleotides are TGCGCCAGCAGCTGGCAGGGTACCGACGGGGAGCTGTTTTTT.